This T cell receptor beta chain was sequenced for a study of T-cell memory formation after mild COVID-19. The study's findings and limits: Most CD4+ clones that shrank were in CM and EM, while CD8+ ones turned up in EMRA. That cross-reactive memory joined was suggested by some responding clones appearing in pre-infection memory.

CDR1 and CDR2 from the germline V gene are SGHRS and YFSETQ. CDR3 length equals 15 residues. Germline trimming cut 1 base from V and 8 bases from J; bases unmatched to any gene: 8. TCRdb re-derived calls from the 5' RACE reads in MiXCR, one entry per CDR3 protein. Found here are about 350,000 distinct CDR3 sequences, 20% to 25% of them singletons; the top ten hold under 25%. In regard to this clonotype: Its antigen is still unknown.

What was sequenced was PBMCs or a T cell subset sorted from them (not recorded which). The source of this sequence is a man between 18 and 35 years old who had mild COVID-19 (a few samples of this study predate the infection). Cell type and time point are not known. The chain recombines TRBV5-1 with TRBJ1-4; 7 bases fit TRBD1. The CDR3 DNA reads TGCGCCAGCAGCTTGAAACAGGGGCTAGGGGAAAAACTGTTTTTT. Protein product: CASSLKQGLGEKLFF.